This T cell receptor beta chain was sequenced in a study of T cell changes during pregnancy in multiple sclerosis. The data were produced by immunoSEQ multiplex PCR, yet TCRdb's version contains in-frame clones alone and is incomplete. The sample records tens of thousands of clones, about 90% being singletons. The CDR3 sequence is 15 residues long. Germline values: CDR1 SGHRS, CDR2 YFSETQ. V gave up 0 bases and J gave up 5 bases, with 14 bases separating them. This chain connects TRBV5-1 to TRBJ1-2, with D possibly being TRBD1 (6 bases). The clonotype originates from a female donor with multiple sclerosis, enrolled in a pregnancy study. The source was peripheral blood, collected in the second trimester of pregnancy. The CDR3 sequence: CASSLAPDRTYGYTF. The CDR3 coding sequence is TGCGCCAGCAGCTTGGCCCCCGACAGGACGTATGGCTACACCTTC.